A selection of T cell receptor beta chains follows, all from one sample in a study of regulatory T cells in long-lasting Graves disease. TCRdb processed the multiplex PCR reads anew with MiXCR; each CDR3 protein has one entry. The sample records approximately 400,000 distinct CDR3 sequences, roughly a quarter being singletons. The sample consisted of peripheral blood mononuclear cells (PBMCs), taken when the disease was refractory, from a patient treated with antithyroid drugs. The source of these receptors is a female donor with Graves disease. The CDR3 runs from the conserved cysteine through the conserved F or W. The order of the fields is V gene, J gene, clone size, CDR3 protein. Not every row has a clone size; where given, it reads once, few, many or a size class.

V: TRBV3-1; J: TRBJ2-4; size: many; CDR3: CASSRKGGGNIQYF
V: TRBV6-2/TRBV6-3; J: TRBJ2-5; size: many; CDR3: CASGTPGGAGETQYF
V: TRBV12-3/TRBV12-4; J: TRBJ2-4; size: many; CDR3: CASHFDGENIQYF
V: TRBV5-1; J: TRBJ2-7; size: few; CDR3: CASSFRGPYEQYF
V: TRBV6-1; J: TRBJ1-1; size: many; CDR3: CASSVTGENTEAFF
V: TRBV7-2; J: TRBJ2-1; size: few; CDR3: CASSLATDNEQFF
V: TRBV28; J: TRBJ2-7; size: many; CDR3: CASGLDSLYEQYF
V: TRBV5-1; J: TRBJ1-5; size: few; CDR3: CASSTEGANQPQHF
V: TRBV25-1; J: TRBJ2-2; size: -; CDR3: CASSDAGLNTGELFF
V: TRBV3-1; J: TRBJ2-1; size: once; CDR3: CASSQGSEQFF
V: TRBV14; J: TRBJ2-1; size: -; CDR3: CASSQVTAGHLGHEQFF
V: TRBV7-3; J: TRBJ2-7; size: few; CDR3: CASSSDRLARRFYEQYF
V: TRBV16; J: TRBJ1-4; size: -; CDR3: CASSRSGGGGEKLFF
V: TRBV9; J: TRBJ2-2; size: -; CDR3: CASSVGSRRPNTGELFF
V: TRBV19; J: TRBJ1-2; size: many; CDR3: CASSTGTGGGGYGYTF
V: TRBV20-1; J: TRBJ1-5; size: -; CDR3: CSGALGQGHQPQHF
V: TRBV11-2; J: TRBJ2-1; size: -; CDR3: CASSLSGTGDNEQFF
V: TRBV5-1; J: TRBJ2-7; size: -; CDR3: CAGSLDYGGSYEQYF
V: TRBV19; J: TRBJ2-2; size: -; CDR3: CASSIALAETNTGELFF
V: TRBV19; J: TRBJ1-2; size: -; CDR3: CASRALYRGSGYTF
V: TRBV27; J: TRBJ1-3; size: many; CDR3: CASSLTSSGNTIYF
V: TRBV4-3; J: TRBJ2-2; size: -; CDR3: CASSQEPRVDTGELFF
V: TRBV7-9; J: TRBJ2-5; size: few; CDR3: CASSTTGKAQETQYF
V: TRBV30; J: TRBJ1-6; size: many; CDR3: CAWGRGNSPLHF
V: TRBV7-2; J: TRBJ2-7; size: many; CDR3: CASSPSSGRAAHEQYF